This is a list of T cell receptor beta chains from one sample in a study of PD-L1 blockade in urothelial cancer. Measured with immunoSEQ multiplex PCR; TCRdb has only the in-frame clones, and not every one. Seen here are roughly 100,000 clones, 83% observed once, and the top ten hold around 7.7%. This specimen consisted of PBMCs, obtained around atezolizumab (anti-PD-L1) treatment. The receptors were sampled from a man aged 65 to 79 with urothelial cancer. Both conserved end residues are part of each CDR3.

13 | TRBV5-1 | CASSSGQARGYTF
14 | TRBV5-6 | CASSVVAGTDTQYF
12 | TRBV25-1 | CASPGQIYGYTF
18 | TRBV4-3 | CASSQDRGGTRNTDTQYF
16 | TRBV5-4 | CASSLVKGAFDNEQFF
18 | TRBV11-3 | CASSFTGLGARNTGELFF
14 | TRBV11-3 | CASSPLGLNYGYTF
14 | TRBV18 | CASSPSGQAYGYTF
15 | TRBV15 | CATSRDRGRIYGYTF
16 | TRBV7-9 | CASSLGDSSRGEKLFF
16 | TRBV5-6 | CASSLGTSGSADTQYF
15 | TRBV19 | CASSINRDRVNEQFF
14 | TRBV2 | CASTRQSNNQPQHF
12 | TRBV6-6 | CASSPSGGEQYF
15 | TRBV5-4 | CASSKTGTGEETQYF
14 | TRBV6-1 | CASSERTGKETQYF
14 | TRBV11-2 | CASNSTGGAETQYF
15 | TRBV12-5 | CASGAPGQGRDIQYF
15 | TRBV7-2 | CASSSDRGGNQPQHF
14 | TRBV6-4 | CASSRENSYNEQFF
15 | TRBV6-1 | CASSELDRGNQPQHF
16 | TRBV7-9 | CASSLMGLAVHNEQFF
16 | TRBV19 | CASSTLGLAVAYEQYF
13 | TRBV11-2 | CASSLGPTGELFF
16 | TRBV30 | CALRTLGGYMNTEAFF
14 | TRBV5-1 | CASSLPGEGYGYTF
12 | TRBV30 | CAWSLPAEPQHF
15 | TRBV4-1 | CASSQGQGGPYEQYF
15 | TRBV4-1 | CASSQDFRSNQPQHF
12 | TRBV29-1 | CSVGGEAGELFF
16 | TRBV1 | CTSSQKGMGGGNTIYF
16 | TRBV25-1 | CASSGNSDPIGETQYF
15 | TRBV5-1 | CASSLAGGDTGELFF
15 | TRBV13 | CASSLSRESGETQYF
14 | TRBV9 | CASSAGTGNQPQHF
15 | TRBV5-6 | CASILGLDSYNEQFF
10 | TRBV28 | CASSGIARFF
18 | TRBV13 | CASSHTRRGAPYTDTQYF
11 | TRBV6-1 | CASSEGLGYTF
14 | TRBV10-2 | CASSETSRDGTQYF
17 | TRBV7-3 | CASSQGTGWPSTDTQYF
17 | TRBV18 | CASSPPGTGGPKNIQYF
15 | TRBV5-4 | CASSPQSGGGETQYF
15 | TRBV9 | CASSVGGGLGWGYTF
13 | TRBV10-3 | CAISAATSYEQYF
15 | TRBV4-2 | CASSTRDRGTDTQYF
13 | TRBV11-2 | CASSSDREGTQYF
14 | TRBV7-9 | CASPEEVSTDTQYF
18 | TRBV30 | CAWGSGTSGRSSYNEQFF
13 | TRBV19 | CASSGQLGEKLFF
17 | TRBV7-3 | CASSSEPLAGKGNEQFF
15 | TRBV9 | CASSVAGTGTDTQYF
14 | TRBV7-2 | CASSLAGPNNEQFF
17 | TRBV7-2 | CASSPHSRGAGGNTIYF
15 | TRBV27 | CASSFAGTNTGELFF
15 | TRBV4-1 | CASSALAGAFKEQFF